The 25 T cell receptor beta chains presented below share a single source sample, sequenced in a study of patients and donors after allogeneic stem cell transplantation. Each CDR3 protein is one row after TCRdb ran MiXCR on the RT-PCR reads. The sample carries tens of thousands of distinct CDR3 sequences, approximately 7% recorded once. Sequences were obtained from blood, either unsorted or a sorted T cell fraction (not recorded which). The source is a human donor who was either an allogeneic HSCT recipient or a stem cell or donor lymphocyte infusion donor (not recorded which). It is not recorded whose cells these are; they may come from a transplant donor.

The genes are TRBV4-2 and TRBJ2-5; 9 nucleotides match TRBD2. The CDR3 has 14 residues. Germline loops: CDR1 LGHNA, CDR2 YNFKEQ. V gave up 3 bases and J gave up 2 bases; unmatched junction bases: 1. The CDR3, as DNA: TGTGCCAGCAGCCATACTAGCGGGCAAGAGACCCAGTACTTC. This translates into CASSHTSGQETQYF.

The chain carries TRBV20-1 and TRBJ2-7, with TRBD2 matching over 10 bases. This CDR3 is built from 14 residues. V lost 5 bases to trimming and J lost 3 bases; unmatched junction nucleotides: 7. Germline V gene data show CDR1 as DFQATT and CDR2 as SNEGSKA (reference sequence). The CDR3 DNA reads as TGCAGTGCTCCCAGGGCTAGCGGGAGCTACGAGCAGTACTTC. Translated: CSAPRASGSYEQYF.

The chain uses TRBV9 and TRBJ2-1, with a weak D call TRBD1 (5 bases). The CDR3 is made up of 17 amino acids. The ends were cut back, 0 bases at V and 4 bases at J, with 17 bases in the middle. Germline assignment: CDR1 SGDLS and CDR2 YYNGEE. CDR3 sequence reads: CASSVVAWGSGYNEQFF. Here the CDR3 DNA reads TGTGCCAGCAGCGTAGTCGCTTGGGGCAGTGGGTACAATGAGCAGTTCTTC.

Many counts were recorded for this clonotype. The rearrangement joins TRBV14 to TRBJ1-2; 7 nucleotides agree with TRBD1. Germline V CDR1 and CDR2: SGHDN, FVKESK. Unmatched junction bases numbered 9, after V lost 4 bases and J lost 4 bases. The CDR3 runs 15 residues. CDR3 coding DNA: TGTGCCAGCAGCCCAAGGACAGGAGGAAGCTATGGCTACACCTTC. It encodes CASSPRTGGSYGYTF.

In its sample, this clonotype was seen a few times. The CDR3 here is CASSLPYRDEQFF. The CDR3 region has the DNA TGTGCCAGCAGTTTACCTTACAGGGATGAGCAGTTCTTC. The rearrangement joins TRBV7-9 to TRBJ2-1; possible D gene TRBD1, 6 bases. There are 13 residues in the CDR3. V gave up 6 bases and J gave up 8 bases, with 14 bases separating them. Germline V gives CDR1 SEHNR, CDR2 FQNEAQ (reference sequence).

At least ten counts were recorded for this clonotype. The rearrangement links TRBV20-1 to TRBJ1-1; the match to TRBD1 covers 7 bases. The CDR3 runs 15 residues. CDR1 DFQATT and CDR2 SNEGSKA come from the germline V gene (reference sequence). V lost 5 bases and J lost 3; bases outside the gene matches: 12. The CDR3 spells CSASKRQGRDTEAFF. For the CDR3, the DNA is TGCAGTGCTTCCAAGCGACAGGGTAGGGACACTGAAGCTTTCTTT.

This clonotype was observed at least ten times. J is TRBJ1-2 and V is TRBV4-2; D is uncertain. The CDR3 consists of 16 residues. The V and J ends lost 1 base and 0 bases respectively, with 12 bases between them. Per germline, CDR1 LGHNA and CDR2 YNFKEQ. In nucleotides, the CDR3 is TGTGCCAGCAGCCAAGGTGGGCGGGGAACTAACTATGGCTACACCTTC. It translates to CASSQGGRGTNYGYTF.

This clonotype was picked up a small number of times. The chain combines TRBV27 with TRBJ2-1; unclear D gene. The CDR3 loop spans 14 amino acids. Trimming stripped 6 bases from V and 2 bases from J, with 11 bases between. Per germline, CDR1 MNHEY and CDR2 SMNVEV (reference sequence). The CDR3 loop reads CASSRSGPYNEQFF. The CDR3, as DNA: TGTGCCAGCAGCCGTTCCGGACCCTACAATGAGCAGTTCTTC.

The chain has TRBV5-1 and TRBJ2-3; TRBD2 might be the D (6 bases). Germline CDR1 and CDR2: SGHRS and YFSETQ. Trimming shortened V by 2 bases and J by 1 base, and 11 bases separated the two germline ends. The CDR3 covers 15 residues. In DNA form, the CDR3 reads TGCGCCAGCAGCTTCCTACCGGGAGGCACAGATACGCAGTATTTT. This translates into CASSFLPGGTDTQYF.

This chain links TRBV11-3 with TRBJ2-2; 7 bases match TRBD1. The CDR3 has 14 residues. CDR1 and CDR2 (germline): SGHNT, YENEEA. The V segment lost 4 bases and the J segment 7 bases; nucleotides outside the gene matches: 6. The CDR3 spells CASSSRGQFGELFF. The DNA of the CDR3 is TGTGCCAGCAGCTCTAGGGGACAGTTCGGGGAGCTGTTTTTT.

This clonotype was seen ten or more times. DNA of the CDR3: TGTGCCAGCAGCCCACGAACTCACGCTGGGCGCCCCGAAAAACTGTTTTTT. Residues: CASSPRTHAGRPEKLFF. The J gene is TRBJ1-4, the V gene TRBV7-9; D gene ambiguous. The CDR3 runs to 17 residues. The V end was cut by 5 bases, the J end by 8 bases, with 24 bases between. Germline V gene data show CDR1 as SEHNR and CDR2 as FQNEAQ (reference sequence).

This chain links TRBV19 with TRBJ2-5; weak D call: TRBD2 (5 bases). CDR1 and CDR2 (germline): LNHDA, SQIVND (reference sequence). V dropped 6 bases and J dropped 9 bases, with 11 bases sitting between them. CDR3 length equals 11 residues. The CDR3 DNA reads as TGTGCCAGTAGATCGGGATGGGCCCAGTACTTC. It is translated as CASRSGWAQYF.

There are a few counts of this clonotype. The V gene is TRBV18, the J gene TRBJ2-7; D might be TRBD2 (5 bases). This CDR3 is built from 16 residues. Germline CDR1 KGHSH, CDR2 LQKENI. Trimming shortened V by 3 bases and J by 3 bases, and 18 bases separated the two germline ends. The CDR3 reads CASSPLFGLDGYEQYF. As DNA, the CDR3 is TGTGCCAGCTCACCCCTTTTTGGACTGGACGGCTACGAGCAGTACTTC.

Within the sample, this clonotype is medium-sized. The rearrangement uses TRBV3-1 and TRBJ1-5; TRBD1 matches at 7 bases. CDR1 LGHDT and CDR2 YNNKEL come from the germline V gene (reference sequence). V was clipped by 4 bases and J by 4 bases; unmatched bases: 7. The CDR3 runs 15 residues. In DNA, the CDR3 is TGTGCCAGCAGCCCCCGGACAGGCCTAAATCAGCCCCAGCATTTT. It specifies CASSPRTGLNQPQHF.

This clonotype was seen a handful of times. The chain is built from TRBV28 and TRBJ2-1; perhaps TRBD1 as D (6 bases). The CDR3 runs to 15 residues. Germline V lookup: CDR1 MDHEN, CDR2 SYDVKM. Trimming removed 5 bases from V and 6 bases from J, with 17 bases in between. CDR3 nucleotides: TGTGCCAGCAGTCCTACAGGGTTCTTGTCCAATGAGCAGTTCTTC. Translation gives CASSPTGFLSNEQFF.

This clonotype is deemed medium-sized. The J gene is TRBJ2-7, the V gene TRBV28, with 7 bases lining up with TRBD2. This CDR3 comprises 14 residues. From germline, CDR1 is MDHEN and CDR2 SYDVKM. V shed 9 bases, J shed 0 bases, and the junction held 8 bases outside the gene matches. The CDR3 DNA reads TGTGCCAGTCGAGCCGGGACTACCTCCTACGAGCAGTACTTC. Translation: CASRAGTTSYEQYF.

This clonotype came up many times. The J gene is TRBJ2-5, the V gene TRBV28; 7 nucleotides match TRBD2. The CDR3 contains 14 residues. Germline lookup yields CDR1 MDHEN and CDR2 SYDVKM. With V trimmed by 3 bases and J by 5 bases, 6 bases remained unmatched. CDR3: CASSFRGRAETQYF. In DNA form, the CDR3 reads TGTGCCAGCAGTTTCCGTGGGAGGGCTGAGACCCAGTACTTC.

This clonotype was recorded at least ten times. This chain joins TRBV6-2 or TRBV6-3 and TRBJ2-5; D is possibly TRBD1 or TRBD2 (5 bases each). This CDR3 comprises 16 residues. The V and J ends lost 0 bases and 4 bases respectively, with 15 bases between them. Germline V gene sequence: CDR1 MNHEY, CDR2 SVGEGT. CDR3: CASSYSFGDDRETQYF. The CDR3, as DNA: TGTGCCAGCAGTTACTCGTTCGGGGACGATCGAGAGACCCAGTACTTC.

This clonotype was counted ten times or more. The V and J genes are TRBV20-1 and TRBJ2-7, with 8 bases lining up with TRBD2. J was trimmed by 4 bases and V by 3 bases; bases with no gene match: 2. The CDR3 runs to 12 residues. CDR1 is DFQATT, CDR2 SNEGSKA, per germline (reference sequence). CDR3 protein: CSASGTRYEQYF. The CDR3 DNA is TGCAGTGCTAGCGGGACTAGATACGAGCAGTACTTC.

The chain uses TRBV7-9 and TRBJ2-3; D unclear. Germline CDR1 is SEHNR and CDR2 is FQNEAQ (reference sequence). The CDR3 loop spans 12 amino acids. Trimming took off 5 bases at V and 6 bases at J, with 9 bases between the two ends. In nucleotides, the CDR3 is TGTGCCAGCAGCCAAAGTTTTGATACGCAGTATTTT. Translated, it gives CASSQSFDTQYF.

The V gene is TRBV11-1, the J gene TRBJ2-7; 7 nucleotides line up with TRBD1. Germline assignment: CDR1 SGHAT and CDR2 FQDESV (reference sequence). The CDR3 runs 18 residues. Trimming removed 5 bases from V and 0 bases from J; junction bases left unmatched: 16. CDR3: CASSPQEQGELHSYEQYF. CDR3 in DNA: TGTGCCAGCAGCCCTCAAGAGCAGGGGGAACTTCACTCCTACGAGCAGTACTTC.

CDR3 sequence: CASSETLRYQETQYF. CDR3 bases: TGTGCCAGCAGCGAGACTTTGAGGTACCAAGAGACCCAGTACTTC. This chain links TRBV14 with TRBJ2-5; D unresolved. Trimming took off 5 bases at V and 0 bases at J, with 13 bases between the two ends. In germline, CDR1 is SGHDN, CDR2 FVKESK. This CDR3 is 15 amino acids long.

This clonotype was counted at least ten times. The chain employs TRBV28 and TRBJ2-2; tentative D call: TRBD2 (6 bases). With 3 bases removed from V and 7 bases from J, the gap between germline ends came to 9 bases. There are 13 residues in the CDR3. The germline CDR1 and CDR2 sequences are MDHEN and SYDVKM. CDR3 nucleotide sequence: TGTGCCAGCAGTTTCCGGCGGGGCGGGGAGCTGTTTTTT. This translates into CASSFRRGGELFF.

Many counts were recorded for this clonotype. V is TRBV15 and J is TRBJ2-2; 14 bases match TRBD2. This CDR3 is built from 17 residues. With 3 bases clipped from V and 6 bases from J, the junction kept 6 bases outside the gene matches. In germline, CDR1 is LNHNV, CDR2 YYDKDF (reference sequence). The CDR3 here is CATSSGLAGGSAGELFF. CDR3 DNA sequence: TGTGCCACCAGCAGTGGACTAGCGGGAGGTTCGGCCGGGGAGCTGTTTTTT.

Many counts were recorded for this clonotype. The chain joins TRBV12-3 or TRBV12-4 to TRBJ2-2; 7 bases are shared with TRBD2. This CDR3 is built from 14 residues. V trimming: 9 bases; J trimming: 4 bases; junction bases outside the gene matches: 8. CDR3 amino acids: CASCSRTSTGELFF. CDR3 sequence (DNA): TGTGCCAGTTGTTCGAGGACTAGCACCGGGGAGCTGTTTTTT.